This entry describes one T cell receptor beta chain. This clonotype was picked up many times. This receptor's antigen is unknown. One base away there is no much larger clone; base qualities are not given. The listed sequencing device is Illumina HiSeq 2500. Quantitative 5'-RACE with molecular barcodes was used to prepare TCR beta libraries. The authors' pipeline ran thus. A new computational method based on a probabilistic model of VDJ rearrangement was used to identify disease-linked TCR variants. TCRdb ran its own pipeline on the public reads, namely fastp trimming at Q25 and MiXCR clone calling, and kept in-frame beta chains. Rows matching on CDR3 protein sequence are summarized as one entry with the most common DNA and genes. The V and J calls here are based on TCRdb, not the publication. This sample lists around 770,000 distinct CDR3 sequences; approximately 12% were detected once. The top ten hold more than 0.5% of the sample.

V loses 3 bases at its end and J loses 0 bases; junction bases beyond the gene matches: 2. The cysteine opens and the phenylalanine closes a CDR3 of 15 amino acids. The sequence is cut down to CDR3 DNA, 45 bases in frame from base 1. According to the germline V gene, CDR1 reads SGDLS and CDR2 reads YYNGEE. The sample belongs to a study of CD8 T cells in ankylosing spondylitis (dated by TCRdb to 2016 to 2017). For the wider study: T cell receptor beta repertoires were profiled in healthy donors and ankylosing spondylitis patients so that disease-linked TCR variants could be found. The full study cohort was made up of 20 to 25 ankylosing spondylitis patients and 95 to 130 healthy donors. Samples of peripheral blood were taken, and for ankylosing spondylitis patients, synovial fluid was collected as well. Results and caveats for the whole study, not just this receptor: In peripheral blood, the disease-linked clones were found at relatively low frequencies and had a CD8+ phenotype. According to the report, matched synovial fluid samples from ankylosing spondylitis patients were significantly enriched for the disease-linked clones. Some of the motif variants had been reported before in the synovial fluid and blood of reactive arthritis patients, a finding that suggests common disease-initiation mechanisms. Blood from ankylosing spondylitis patients appeared to be characterized by a TCR beta motif made up of under 10 highly homologous amino acid variants.

Here the chain combines TRBV9 and TRBJ1-1; a stretch of 10 junction bases matches TRBD1. Material: blood, either unsorted or a sorted T cell fraction (not recorded which). The TCR originated in a male donor with ankylosing spondylitis. The CDR3 reads CASSADRGLNTEAFF. The DNA sequence reads TGTGCCAGCAGCGCCGACAGGGGGCTGAACACTGAAGCTTTCTTT.